Given below is one T cell receptor beta chain in context. The assay was immunoSEQ multiplex PCR, and TCRdb's table has in-frame clones only and misses some. Here the sample spans around 21,000 clones, 70% to 85% being singletons. This entry is derived from a study of STAT5B mutations in CD4+ large granular lymphocyte leukemia. This CDR3 has 14 residues. Germline V gene data show CDR1 as MGHRA and CDR2 as YSYEKL. V was trimmed by 4 bases and J by 9 bases, leaving 16 bases between them. This clonotype originated in a human donor in good health. The source material was CD4+ T cells from blood buffy coats. The rearrangement links TRBV4-1 to TRBJ2-1; D is uncertain. CDR3 in amino acids: CASSRLPVGGEQFF. CDR3 nucleotides: TGCGCCAGCAGCCGGCTACCTGTTGGTGGTGAGCAGTTCTTC.